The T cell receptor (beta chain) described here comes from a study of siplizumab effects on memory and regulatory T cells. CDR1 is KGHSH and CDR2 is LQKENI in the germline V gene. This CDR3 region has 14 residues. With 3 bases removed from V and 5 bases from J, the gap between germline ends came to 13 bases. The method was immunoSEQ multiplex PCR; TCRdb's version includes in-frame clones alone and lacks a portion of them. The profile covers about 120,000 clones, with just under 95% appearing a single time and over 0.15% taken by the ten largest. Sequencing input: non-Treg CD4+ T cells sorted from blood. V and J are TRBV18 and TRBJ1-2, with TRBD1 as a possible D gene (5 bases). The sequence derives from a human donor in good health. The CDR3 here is CASSPAGMEYGYTF. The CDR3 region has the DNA TGTGCCAGCTCACCGGCAGGGATGGAGTATGGCTACACCTTC.